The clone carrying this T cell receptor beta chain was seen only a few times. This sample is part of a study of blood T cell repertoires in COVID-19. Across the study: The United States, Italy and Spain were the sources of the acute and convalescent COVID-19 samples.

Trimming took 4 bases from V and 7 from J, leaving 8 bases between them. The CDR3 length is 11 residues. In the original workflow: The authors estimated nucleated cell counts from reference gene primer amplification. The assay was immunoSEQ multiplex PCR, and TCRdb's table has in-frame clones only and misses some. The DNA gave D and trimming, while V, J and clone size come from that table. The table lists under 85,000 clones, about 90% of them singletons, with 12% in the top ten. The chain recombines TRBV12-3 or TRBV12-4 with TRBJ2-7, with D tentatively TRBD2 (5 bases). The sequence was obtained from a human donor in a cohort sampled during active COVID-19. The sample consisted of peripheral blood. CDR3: CASSSRGEQYF. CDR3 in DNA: TGTGCCAGCAGTTCCCGGGGAGAGCAGTACTTC.